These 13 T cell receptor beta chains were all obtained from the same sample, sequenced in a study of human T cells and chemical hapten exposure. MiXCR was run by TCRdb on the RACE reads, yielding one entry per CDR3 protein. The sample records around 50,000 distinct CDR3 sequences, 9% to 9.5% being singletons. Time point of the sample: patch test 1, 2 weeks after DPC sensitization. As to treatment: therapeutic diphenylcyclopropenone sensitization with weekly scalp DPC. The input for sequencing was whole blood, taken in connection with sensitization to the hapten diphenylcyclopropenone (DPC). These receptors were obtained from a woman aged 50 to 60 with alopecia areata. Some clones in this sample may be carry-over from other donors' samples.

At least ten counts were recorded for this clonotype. CDR3 DNA: TGCAGTGCTAGCGAACAGGGCTTTCAGCCCCAGCATTTT. Translation gives CSASEQGFQPQHF. The chain uses TRBV20-1 and TRBJ1-5; D is possibly TRBD1 (6 bases). Trimming shortened V by 3 bases and J by 6 bases, and 12 bases separated the two germline ends. Looked up from germline, CDR1 is DFQATT and CDR2 is SNEGSKA (reference sequence). This CDR3 has 13 residues.

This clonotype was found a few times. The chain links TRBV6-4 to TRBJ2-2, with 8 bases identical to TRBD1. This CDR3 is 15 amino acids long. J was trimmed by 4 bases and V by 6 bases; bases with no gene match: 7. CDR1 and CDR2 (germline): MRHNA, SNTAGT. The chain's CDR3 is CASRRRQGITGELFF. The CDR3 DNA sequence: TGTGCCAGCAGAAGAAGACAGGGGATCACCGGGGAGCTGTTTTTT.

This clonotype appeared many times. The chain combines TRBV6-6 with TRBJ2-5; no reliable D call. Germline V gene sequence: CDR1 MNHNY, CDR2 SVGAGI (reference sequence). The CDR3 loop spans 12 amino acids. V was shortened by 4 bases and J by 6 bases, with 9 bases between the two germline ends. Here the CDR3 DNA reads TGTGCCAGCAGTTCTACCGGCCAGACCCAGTACTTC. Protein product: CASSSTGQTQYF.

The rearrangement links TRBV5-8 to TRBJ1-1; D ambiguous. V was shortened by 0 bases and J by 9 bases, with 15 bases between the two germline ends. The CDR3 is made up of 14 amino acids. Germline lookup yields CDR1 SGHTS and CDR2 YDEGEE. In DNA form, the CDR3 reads TGTGCCAGCAGCTTGGACGGCAGCTCCAGGAAAGCTTTCTTT. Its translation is CASSLDGSSRKAFF.

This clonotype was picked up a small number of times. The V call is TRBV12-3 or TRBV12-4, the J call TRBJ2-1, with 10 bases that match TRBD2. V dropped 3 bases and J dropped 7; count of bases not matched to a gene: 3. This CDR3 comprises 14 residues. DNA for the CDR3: TGTGCCAGCAGTTTCTTTAGCGGGAGGAATGAGCAGTTCTTC. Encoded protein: CASSFFSGRNEQFF.

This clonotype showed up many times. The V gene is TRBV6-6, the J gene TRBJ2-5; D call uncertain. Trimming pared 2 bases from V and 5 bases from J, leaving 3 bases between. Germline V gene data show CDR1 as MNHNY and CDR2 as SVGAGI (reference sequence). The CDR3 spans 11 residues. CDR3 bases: TGTGCCAGCAGTTACATGGAGACCCAGTACTTC. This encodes CASSYMETQYF.

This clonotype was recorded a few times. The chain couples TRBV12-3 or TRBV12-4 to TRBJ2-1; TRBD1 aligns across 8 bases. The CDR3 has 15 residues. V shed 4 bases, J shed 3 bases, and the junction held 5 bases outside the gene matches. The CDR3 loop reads CASSSTGVIYNEQFF. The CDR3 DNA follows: TGTGCCAGCAGTTCGACAGGGGTGATCTACAATGAGCAGTTCTTC.

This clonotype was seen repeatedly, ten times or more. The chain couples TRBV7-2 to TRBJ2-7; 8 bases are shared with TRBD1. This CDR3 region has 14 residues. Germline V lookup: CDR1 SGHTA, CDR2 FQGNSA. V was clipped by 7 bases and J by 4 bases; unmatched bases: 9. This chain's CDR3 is CASNSDRVLYEQYF. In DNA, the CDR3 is TGTGCCAGCAACTCGGACAGGGTACTTTACGAGCAGTACTTC.

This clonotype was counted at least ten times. The chain's CDR3 is CASSSRVGELFF. Written as DNA, the CDR3 is TGTGCCAGCTCGAGCAGGGTCGGGGAGCTGTTTTTT. This chain uses TRBV6-5 with TRBJ2-2; possibly TRBD1 for D (5 bases). Trimming took 8 bases from V and 7 from J, leaving 11 bases between them. Germline V lookup: CDR1 MNHEY, CDR2 SVGAGI. The CDR3 is 12 amino acids.

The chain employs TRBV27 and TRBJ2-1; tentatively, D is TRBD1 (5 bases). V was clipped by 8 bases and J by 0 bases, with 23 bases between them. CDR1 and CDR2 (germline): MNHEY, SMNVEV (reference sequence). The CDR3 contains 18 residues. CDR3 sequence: CASSGDRRQRSSYNEQFF. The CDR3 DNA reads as TGTGCCAGCTCCGGCGACCGAAGACAGCGTAGCTCCTACAATGAGCAGTTCTTC.

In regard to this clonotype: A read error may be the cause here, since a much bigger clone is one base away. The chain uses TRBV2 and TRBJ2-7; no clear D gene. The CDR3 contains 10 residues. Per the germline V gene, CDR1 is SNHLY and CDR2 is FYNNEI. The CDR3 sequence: CVSLSSEQYF. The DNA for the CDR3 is TGTGTCAGCCTGAGCTCCGAGCAGTACTTC.

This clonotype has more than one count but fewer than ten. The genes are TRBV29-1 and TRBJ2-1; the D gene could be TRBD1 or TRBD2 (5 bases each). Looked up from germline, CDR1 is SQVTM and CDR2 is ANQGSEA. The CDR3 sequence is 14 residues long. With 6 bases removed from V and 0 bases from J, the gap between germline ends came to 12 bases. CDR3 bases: TGCAGCGTAGCCGGGACCTTCTCCTACAATGAGCAGTTCTTC. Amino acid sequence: CSVAGTFSYNEQFF.

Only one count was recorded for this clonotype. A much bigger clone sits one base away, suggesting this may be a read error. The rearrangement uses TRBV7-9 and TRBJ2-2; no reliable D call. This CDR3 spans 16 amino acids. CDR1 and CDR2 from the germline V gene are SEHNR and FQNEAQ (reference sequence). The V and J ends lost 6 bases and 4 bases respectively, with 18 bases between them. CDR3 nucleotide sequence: TGTGCCAGCAGGCGCCACTCAGACGCGAGCACCGGGGAGCTGTTTTTT. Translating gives CASRRHSDASTGELFF. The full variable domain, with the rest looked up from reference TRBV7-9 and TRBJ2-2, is DTGVSQNPRHKITKRGQNVTFRCDPISEHNRLYWYRQTLGQGPEFLTYFQNEAQLEKSRLLSDRFSAERPKGSFSTLEIQRTEQGDSAMYLCASRRHSDASTGELFFGEGSRLTVL.